Below, 25 T cell receptor beta chains from the same sample are listed, as sequenced in a study of T-cell reconstitution after alpha-beta-depleted transplantation in children. Preparation of the TCRbeta library was carried out with unique molecular identifiers. TCRdb processed the PCR reads anew with MiXCR; each CDR3 protein has one entry. Of hundreds of thousands of distinct CDR3 sequences detected, roughly 17% appear once; the ten largest clones hold about 1.1%. This material consisted of PBMCs from the stem cell graft donor, taken from the stem cell graft. The receptors derive from a human donor who donated a stem cell graft to a child with acute myeloid leukemia.

A few counts support this clonotype. The V call is TRBV5-1, the J call TRBJ2-1; 8 nucleotides agree with TRBD2. V lost 0 bases, J lost 6 bases, and 11 bases stayed unmatched. The CDR3 has 17 residues. Germline V gene data show CDR1 as SGHRS and CDR2 as YFSETQ. CDR3 DNA: TGCGCCAGCAGCTTGGGGATTACTAGCGGCCCTACCAATGAGCAGTTCTTC. Protein sequence: CASSLGITSGPTNEQFF.

This clonotype has a count of ten or more. The rearrangement joins TRBV4-3 to TRBJ2-7, with D uncertain. Between the trimmed V and J ends, which lost 4 bases and 5 bases, there was a span of 12 bases. This CDR3 has 13 residues. In germline, CDR1 is LGHNA, CDR2 YSLEER. The CDR3 loop reads CASSPYLTDEQYF. For the CDR3, the DNA is TGCGCCAGCAGCCCCTACCTCACGGACGAGCAGTACTTC.

On this clonotype itself: Without the conserved terminal phenylalanine or tryptophan, this CDR3 likely stems from a read error. J is TRBJ2-7 and V is TRBV27, with 9 bases fitting TRBD1. The V and J ends lost 7 bases and 5 bases, in that order; junction bases with no gene match: 9. Germline CDR1 and CDR2: MNHEY and SMNVEV (reference sequence). CDR3 size: 14 residues. The CDR3 DNA is TGTGCCAGCACCCCTGGGACAGGGACCCACGAGCAGTACTCC. Amino acids: CASTPGTGTHEQYS.

As concerns this clonotype: A much larger clone differs from this one at a single base, so this may be a read error. The chain uses TRBV20-1 and TRBJ1-6; 8 nucleotides line up with TRBD1. With 7 bases clipped from V and 9 bases from J, the junction kept 8 bases outside the gene matches. The CDR3 totals 13 residues. Germline CDR1 reads DFQATT; CDR2 reads SNEGSKA (reference sequence). This CDR3 reads CSGSGQESSPLHF. CDR3 nucleotides: TGCAGTGGCTCGGGACAGGAAAGTTCACCCCTCCACTTT.

This clonotype was seen a few times. This sequence joins TRBV20-1 and TRBJ1-4; D is perhaps TRBD1 (5 bases). The germline V and J ends were trimmed by 4 bases and 0 bases, with 33 bases remaining between them. The CDR3 contains 22 residues. Germline assignment: CDR1 DFQATT and CDR2 SNEGSKA (reference sequence). The CDR3 DNA is TGCAGTGCTAAAGAAGATAGTACTGAGACAGTCCATAGTTTTTCAACTAATGAAAAACTGTTTTTT. Encoded protein: CSAKEDSTETVHSFSTNEKLFF.

Notes on this clonotype: Possible read error: a much larger clone is one base away. The J gene is TRBJ2-1, the V gene TRBV20-1; D unclear. The length of the CDR3 is 12 residues. Germline CDR1 is DFQATT and CDR2 is SNEGSKA (reference sequence). The CDR3 sequence is CSANPHSHEQIF. CDR3 in DNA: TGCAGTGCTAACCCTCACAGCCATGAGCAGATCTTC.

This clonotype has ten or more counts. The chain uses TRBV5-1 and TRBJ2-1; D may be TRBD2 (6 bases). From germline, CDR1 is SGHRS and CDR2 YFSETQ. The length of the CDR3 is 16 residues. Between the trimmed V and J ends, which lost 1 base and 0 bases, there was a span of 11 bases. CDR3 in DNA: TGCGCCAGCAGCTTGATCGGGGGATCCTCCTACAATGAGCAGTTCTTC. Translating gives CASSLIGGSSYNEQFF.

The CDR3 nucleotides read TGTGCCAGCAGTAGGGGGGGAGCAGGGACGTCGGCCAAAAACATTCAGTACTTC. Its translation: CASSRGGAGTSAKNIQYF. The chain carries TRBV12-3 or TRBV12-4 and TRBJ2-4, with a tentative D call TRBD2 (7 bases). This CDR3 contains 18 residues. Trimming stripped 5 bases from V and 1 base from J, with 21 bases between.

This chain connects TRBV7-6 to TRBJ2-1; TRBD2 matches at 7 bases. There are 21 residues in the CDR3. CDR1 is SGHVS and CDR2 is FNYEAQ in the germline V gene. V trimming: 1 base; J trimming: 0 bases; junction bases outside the gene matches: 18. In DNA form, the CDR3 reads TGTGCCAGCAGCTTAGGGGCAGTAGGGCGGGGGATTATGGGCTCCTACAATGAGCAGTTCTTC. Encoded protein: CASSLGAVGRGIMGSYNEQFF.

In its sample, this clonotype was seen many times. V and J are TRBV12-3 or TRBV12-4 and TRBJ2-1; D is unclear. The ends were cut back, 1 base at V and 12 bases at J, with 10 bases in the middle. The length of the CDR3 is 12 residues. CDR3 protein: CASSLGAYAQFF. For the CDR3, the DNA is TGTGCCAGCAGTTTAGGGGCCTACGCGCAGTTCTTC.

In this sample, this clonotype turned up many times. The chain is built from TRBV7-3 and TRBJ2-1; D is perhaps TRBD1 (6 bases). Deletions cut 6 bases from V and 8 bases from J, with 20 bases between. This CDR3 contains 15 residues. CDR1 SGHTA and CDR2 FQGTGA come from the germline V gene. The CDR3 loop is CASRQGPGVMYEQFF. Here the CDR3 DNA reads TGTGCCAGCAGACAAGGCCCAGGGGTGATGTATGAGCAGTTCTTC.

This clonotype was recorded many times. The J gene is TRBJ1-1, the V gene TRBV3-1; unclear D gene. Trimming took 2 bases from V and 0 from J, leaving 7 bases between them. Germline CDR1 is LGHDT and CDR2 is YNNKEL (reference sequence). The CDR3 is 14 residues long. CDR3 bases: TGTGCCAGCAGCCAACTAGGGTTGAACACTGAAGCTTTCTTT. It is translated as CASSQLGLNTEAFF.

This clonotype was seen only a few times. The chain combines TRBV20-1 with TRBJ1-2; possibly TRBD1 for D (6 bases). The V gene's germline CDR1 is DFQATT and CDR2 SNEGSKA (reference sequence). This CDR3 is built from 13 residues. V lost 0 bases and J lost 5, with 10 bases in between. CDR3 residues: CSAREDSDYGYTF. CDR3 bases: TGCAGTGCTAGAGAGGACAGCGATTATGGCTACACCTTC.

A few counts support this clonotype. This chain links TRBV28 with TRBJ1-1; the D is unclear. This CDR3 contains 16 residues. Trimming cost V 4 bases and J 3 bases, with 18 bases left between them. The V gene's germline CDR1 is MDHEN and CDR2 SYDVKM. The CDR3 is CASSSVRSSADTEAFF. The CDR3 DNA sequence: TGTGCCAGCAGTTCGGTCAGGTCTTCGGCGGACACTGAAGCTTTCTTT. Variable domain in full (rest from reference TRBV28 and TRBJ1-1): DVKVTQSSRYLVKRTGEKVFLECVQDMDHENMFWYRQDPGLGLRLIYFSYDVKMKEKGDIPEGYSVSREKKERFSLILESASTNQTSMYLCASSSVRSSADTEAFFGQGTRLTVV.

This clonotype was found once. One base away lies a much larger clone, so this may be a sequencing read error. The chain combines TRBV11-2 with TRBJ1-2; D remains ambiguous. V was shortened by 1 base and J by 8 bases, with 20 bases between the two germline ends. The germline gives CDR1 SGHAT, CDR2 FQNNGV. The CDR3 totals 16 residues. The chain's CDR3 is CASSLGFGRERGGYTF. The CDR3 DNA reads as TGTGCCAGCAGCTTAGGATTCGGAAGGGAACGAGGAGGCTACACCTTC.

The chain is built from TRBV5-1 and TRBJ2-2; 7 bases are a match to TRBD2. V dropped 3 bases and J dropped 4; count of bases not matched to a gene: 3. Germline CDR1 and CDR2: SGHRS and YFSETQ. CDR3 length: 14 residues. CDR3 region: CASSSGGFTGELFF. In DNA form, the CDR3 reads TGCGCCAGCAGCTCCGGGGGGTTCACCGGGGAGCTGTTTTTT.

The J gene is TRBJ1-5, the V gene TRBV20-1, with TRBD1 matching 8 bases. Germline V CDR1 and CDR2: DFQATT, SNEGSKA (reference sequence). This CDR3 is 13 amino acids long. The junction had 5 bases not matched to a gene; V was cut back by 3 bases and J by 7 bases. The CDR3 coding sequence is TGCAGTGCTAGGGGCAGGGGGCACCAGCCCCAGCATTTT. Protein: CSARGRGHQPQHF.

Many counts were recorded for this clonotype. The chain is built from TRBV12-3 or TRBV12-4 and TRBJ2-1; 8 positions agree with TRBD2. J gave up 3 bases and V 5 bases, and 3 bases lay outside the gene matches. The CDR3 spans 14 residues. CDR3 amino acids: CASSPGLGYNEQFF. As DNA, the CDR3 is TGTGCCAGCAGTCCGGGACTAGGCTACAATGAGCAGTTCTTC.

This clonotype appeared many times. The J gene is TRBJ2-5, the V gene TRBV20-1, with unresolved D. Trimming removed 4 bases at V and 5 bases at J, with 8 bases between. The CDR3 spans 11 residues. Germline values: CDR1 DFQATT, CDR2 SNEGSKA (reference sequence). CDR3 DNA sequence: TGCAGTGCTAACCTTCTGGAGACCCAGTACTTC. Amino acid sequence: CSANLLETQYF.

Note on this clonotype: With a much larger clone just one base away, this may be a read error. CDR3 amino acids: CSASPGGADSPLHF. DNA of the CDR3: TGCAGTGCTAGCCCCGGGGGAGCCGATTCACCCCTCCACTTT. The chain is built from TRBV20-1 and TRBJ1-6; maybe TRBD1 (5 bases). The CDR3 extends over 14 amino acids. V was cut by 3 bases and J by 8 bases, with 14 bases left in between. CDR1 is DFQATT and CDR2 is SNEGSKA in the germline V gene (reference sequence).

The chain has TRBV20-1 and TRBJ1-5; no reliable D call. The V end was cut by 3 bases, the J end by 0 bases, with 15 bases between. This CDR3 comprises 16 residues. Germline assignment: CDR1 DFQATT and CDR2 SNEGSKA (reference sequence). CDR3 coding DNA: TGCAGTGCTAGTTTGGCAGACCGATATAGCAATCAGCCCCAGCATTTT. Translation gives CSASLADRYSNQPQHF.

This clonotype was observed a handful of times. CDR3 DNA sequence: TGTGCCAGCAGCCAAGGGCCCAGACAAGAGACCCAGTACTTC. Its translation: CASSQGPRQETQYF. The rearrangement uses TRBV3-1 and TRBJ2-5; D call uncertain. The CDR3 extends over 14 amino acids. Trimming left V 1 base short and J 2 bases short, with 8 bases between. Germline CDR1 and CDR2: LGHDT and YNNKEL (reference sequence).

This clonotype showed up just a few times. The chain recombines TRBV4-3 with TRBJ1-6; D not certain. V lost 4 bases to trimming and J lost 3 bases, with 7 bases between them. Per the germline V gene, CDR1 is LGHNA and CDR2 is YSLEER. The CDR3 has 14 residues. CDR3 sequence reads: CASSPDYYNSPLHF. CDR3 nucleotides: TGCGCCAGCAGCCCAGACTACTATAATTCACCCCTCCACTTT.

This clonotype was seen a few times. The chain uses TRBV12-3 or TRBV12-4 and TRBJ1-5; D gene ambiguous. The CDR3 is made up of 15 amino acids. Trimming removed 3 bases from V and 6 bases from J, with 15 bases in between. In DNA form, the CDR3 reads TGTGCCAGCAGTTTCGCTACAACCTGGGGTCAGCCCCAGCATTTT. Its protein is CASSFATTWGQPQHF.

This clonotype was found a few times. V usage is TRBV7-2 and J usage is TRBJ1-2; perhaps TRBD1 as D (5 bases). The CDR3 loop spans 15 amino acids. Germline V gene sequence: CDR1 SGHTA, CDR2 FQGNSA. Trimming took off 5 bases at V and 8 bases at J, with 21 bases between the two ends. The CDR3 protein is CASSPPVMRGEGYTF. CDR3 DNA: TGTGCCAGCAGCCCACCGGTCATGAGGGGAGAGGGCTACACCTTC. Looking up the rest from reference TRBV7-2 and TRBJ1-2 gives the full variable domain: GAGVSQSPSNKVTEKGKDVELRCDPISGHTALYWYRQSLGQGLEFLIYFQGNSAPDKSGLPSDRFSAERTGGSVSTLTIQRTQQEDSAVYLCASSPPVMRGEGYTFGSGTRLTVV.